Below are 10 T cell receptor beta chains sequenced from a single sample in a study of blood T cell repertoires in COVID-19. The data were produced by immunoSEQ multiplex PCR, yet TCRdb's version contains in-frame clones alone and is incomplete. The table includes about 350,000 clones, 86% detected once. The sequencing input was peripheral blood. Receptor source: a woman aged 55-69 years with COVID-19, enrolled during active disease.

This chain connects TRBV7-9 to TRBJ2-3; 7 bases agree with TRBD2. Losses at the gene ends were 6 bases for V and 3 bases for J; bases not matched to a gene: 12. This CDR3 contains 16 residues. The germline V gene has CDR1 SEHNR and CDR2 FQNEAQ (reference sequence). In nucleotides, the CDR3 is TGTGCCAGCAGGGGGACTCGCGGGGGAGGGACAGATACGCAGTATTTT. Its protein is CASRGTRGGGTDTQYF.

The rearrangement links TRBV10-1 to TRBJ1-2, with D perhaps TRBD1 (6 bases). The CDR3 contains 13 residues. Trimming took 4 bases from V and 7 from J, leaving 13 bases between them. Germline CDR1 reads WNHNN; CDR2 reads SYGVQD (reference sequence). The CDR3 DNA reads TGCGCCAGCAGTGGAACAGGGATGGCTGGCTACACCTTC. This gives the protein CASSGTGMAGYTF.

The chain carries TRBV5-6 and TRBJ2-3; the D gene is possibly TRBD1 (7 bases). The CDR3 spans 15 residues. Germline CDR1 SGHDT, CDR2 YYEEEE. With 1 base removed from V and 4 bases from J, the gap between germline ends came to 13 bases. CDR3 residues: CASSLPRGTADTQYF. As DNA, the CDR3 is TGTGCCAGCAGCTTGCCTCGGGGGACAGCAGATACGCAGTATTTT.

The chain has TRBV6-5 and TRBJ1-5; D may be TRBD1 (6 bases). Germline CDR1 reads MNHEY; CDR2 reads SVGAGI. The CDR3 sequence is 13 residues long. V was clipped by 7 bases and J by 4 bases, with 11 bases between them. The CDR3 spells CASTWTDNQPQHF. As DNA, the CDR3 is TGTGCCAGCACCTGGACAGATAATCAGCCCCAGCATTTT.

The count of this clone is one. The rearrangement links TRBV6-2 or TRBV6-3 to TRBJ2-3; 7 bases are shared with TRBD1. Germline trimming cut 3 bases from V and 5 bases from J; bases unmatched to any gene: 17. In germline, CDR1 is MNHEY, CDR2 SVGEGT. The CDR3 is made up of 18 amino acids. The CDR3 DNA is TGTGCCAGCAGTTATCCTGGAGCCGGAAGGGGGCGAGAAGATACGCAGTATTTT. Protein: CASSYPGAGRGREDTQYF.

The chain uses TRBV10-3 and TRBJ2-7; 8 nucleotides align to TRBD1. This CDR3 region has 13 residues. V shed 11 bases and J 3 bases; nucleotides not matched to a gene: 9. The germline CDR1 and CDR2 sequences are ENHRY and SYGVKD. The chain's CDR3 is CAAGGTGSYEQYF. The CDR3 nucleotides are TGTGCCGCTGGTGGGACAGGAAGCTACGAGCAGTACTTC.

This clone was observed a handful of times. V gene TRBV5-4 combines with J gene TRBJ2-7; 8 bases align to TRBD1. V was clipped by 4 bases and J by 5 bases; unmatched bases: 8. Germline V gene lookup returns CDR1 SGHNT and CDR2 YYREEE (reference sequence). The CDR3 is 14 residues long. DNA of the CDR3: TGTGCCAGCAGCCAGTGGACAGGGAGGAACGAGCAGTACTTC. Protein: CASSQWTGRNEQYF.

For this clone: This CDR3 is also generated by other DNA sequences in the sample. The J gene is TRBJ2-7, the V gene TRBV3-1 (or the pseudogene TRBV3-2); a possible D gene is TRBD1 (6 bases). V shed 6 bases and J shed 3 bases, with 9 bases lying between them. Germline V gene sequence: CDR1 LGHDT, CDR2 YNNKEL (reference sequence). This CDR3 comprises 12 residues. CDR3 DNA sequence: TGTGCCAGCAGTCGACAGGACTACGAGCAGTACTTC. This gives the protein CASSRQDYEQYF.

J is TRBJ2-3 and V is TRBV11-3; 9 bases fit TRBD1. From germline, CDR1 is SGHNT and CDR2 YENEEA. J lost 2 bases, V lost 3 bases, and 12 bases had no gene match. CDR3 length: 18 amino acids. CDR3 coding DNA: TGTGCCAGCAGCTTTGGACAGGGAGGACAGGGGTCCACAGATACGCAGTATTTT. It codes for CASSFGQGGQGSTDTQYF. The variable domain in full, with the rest retrieved from reference TRBV11-3 and TRBJ2-3, is EAGVVQSPRYKIIEKKQPVAFWCNPISGHNTLYWYLQNLGQGPELLIRYENEEAVDDSQLPKDRFSAERLKGVDSTLKIQPAELGDSAVYLCASSFGQGGQGSTDTQYFGPGTRLTVL.

This sequence joins TRBV6-5 and TRBJ1-2; TRBD1 might be the D (5 bases). The CDR3 is made up of 15 amino acids. Germline CDR1 and CDR2: MNHEY and SVGAGI. V lost 6 bases to trimming and J lost 4 bases, with 18 bases between them. The CDR3 sequence is CASRPQENSGYGYTF. As DNA, the CDR3 is TGTGCCAGCAGGCCACAGGAAAACTCAGGCTATGGCTACACCTTC.